This TCR beta chain was documented in a study of blood T cell repertoires in COVID-19. Libraries were prepared by immunoSEQ multiplex PCR; TCRdb keeps only in-frame clonotypes and omits some of them. The data show over 200,000 clones, about 83% seen once. The CDR3 is made up of 16 amino acids. Germline lookup yields CDR1 SGHRS and CDR2 YFSETQ. The junction had 7 bases not matched to a gene; V was cut back by 4 bases and J by 5 bases. The chain employs TRBV5-1 and TRBJ2-7; 15 nucleotides agree with TRBD2. The sequence derives from a woman in her forties or fifties with active or convalescent COVID-19. The sequencing sample was made of peripheral blood. The CDR3: CASSPGTSGRIDEQYF. Here the CDR3 DNA reads TGCGCCAGCAGCCCGGGGACTAGCGGGAGGATCGACGAGCAGTACTTC.